This is a list of T cell receptor beta chains from one sample in a study of OX40 agonist ivuxolimab in advanced cancers. Only in-frame clones appear in the TCRdb table, and some are missing; sequencing was by immunoSEQ multiplex PCR. The sample includes about 77,000 clones, roughly 91% of them seen just once. The sample consisted of CD4+ or CD8+ T cells sorted from blood, taken in a trial of the OX40 agonist ivuxolimab. The receptors here all came from an adult with an advanced solid tumor such as melanoma, head and neck, liver or kidney cancer. The CDR3 runs from the conserved cysteine through the conserved F or W. D genes are given only for firm matches. A row's size may be missing; if present it is once, few, many or a size class.

j_call: TRBJ2-1
v_call: TRBV19
d_call: .
clone_size: .
cdr3_nt: TGTGCCAGTACCCTAAGAGTAGCCGCTCGCGATGAGCAGTTCTTC
cdr3_aa: CASTLRVAARDEQFF

j_call: TRBJ1-1
v_call: TRBV19
d_call: .
clone_size: few
cdr3_nt: TGTGCCAGTAGTGACAGAGGCAGGTTGAACACTGAAGCTTTCTTT
cdr3_aa: CASSDRGRLNTEAFF

j_call: TRBJ2-1
v_call: TRBV6-4
d_call: TRBD2
clone_size: .
cdr3_nt: TGTGCCAGCAGTCGTGGACTAGACCCCATCAATGAGCAGTTCTTC
cdr3_aa: CASSRGLDPINEQFF

j_call: TRBJ2-1
v_call: TRBV5-4
d_call: .
clone_size: .
cdr3_nt: TGTGCCAGCAGCTTGTCTTGGGGGGAGCAGTTCTTC
cdr3_aa: CASSLSWGEQFF

j_call: TRBJ2-3
v_call: TRBV15
d_call: .
clone_size: .
cdr3_nt: TGTGCCACCAGCGGGGGGCCGGGGCGCACAGATACGCAGTATTTT
cdr3_aa: CATSGGPGRTDTQYF

j_call: TRBJ1-5
v_call: TRBV30
d_call: TRBD1
clone_size: .
cdr3_nt: TGTGCCTGGAGTGTACGGACAGGGAATTTGGGAAGCAATCAGCCCCAGCATTTT
cdr3_aa: CAWSVRTGNLGSNQPQHF

j_call: TRBJ2-2
v_call: TRBV7-9
d_call: TRBD1
clone_size: medium-sized
cdr3_nt: TGTGCCAGGGGACAGGGAGAGACCGGGGAGCTGTTTTTT
cdr3_aa: CARGQGETGELFF

j_call: TRBJ2-5
v_call: TRBV5-4
d_call: .
clone_size: .
cdr3_nt: TGTGCCAGCAGCTCCTCAGGGAGCCAAGAGACCCAGTACTTC
cdr3_aa: CASSSSGSQETQYF

j_call: TRBJ2-5
v_call: TRBV5-1
d_call: .
clone_size: .
cdr3_nt: TGCGCCAGCAGCTTGTCCCTAGGGGAGACCCAGTACTTC
cdr3_aa: CASSLSLGETQYF

j_call: TRBJ2-1
v_call: TRBV4-2
d_call: .
clone_size: .
cdr3_nt: TGTGCCAGCAGCCAGGATAGAACCCGGTTCCCCTACAATGAGCAGTTCTTC
cdr3_aa: CASSQDRTRFPYNEQFF

j_call: TRBJ2-5
v_call: TRBV19
d_call: TRBD2
clone_size: .
cdr3_nt: TGTGCCAGTAGTATAGTGACCGGCGGGGGGGCGAAGACCCAGTACTTC
cdr3_aa: CASSIVTGGGAKTQYF

j_call: TRBJ1-5
v_call: TRBV10-3
d_call: .
clone_size: few
cdr3_nt: TGTGCCATCAGTCCAGAGGGCAGCAATCAGCCCCAGCATTTT
cdr3_aa: CAISPEGSNQPQHF

j_call: TRBJ2-2
v_call: TRBV7-8
d_call: .
clone_size: .
cdr3_nt: TGTGCCAGCACCCAACGACTCCCAGGCGGGGAGCTGTTTTTT
cdr3_aa: CASTQRLPGGELFF

j_call: TRBJ2-7
v_call: TRBV5-6
d_call: .
clone_size: .
cdr3_nt: TGTGCCAGCAGTACAGGCCCCTACGAGCAGTACTTC
cdr3_aa: CASSTGPYEQYF

j_call: TRBJ1-2
v_call: TRBV2
d_call: .
clone_size: .
cdr3_nt: TGTGCCAGCAGTGACCCGGGGGGAAGCTATGGCTACACCTTC
cdr3_aa: CASSDPGGSYGYTF

j_call: TRBJ1-5
v_call: TRBV2
d_call: .
clone_size: .
cdr3_nt: TGTGCCAGCAGTGACGTCAGTAGCCATCAGCCCCAGCATTTT
cdr3_aa: CASSDVSSHQPQHF

j_call: TRBJ2-7
v_call: TRBV12-5
d_call: TRBD1
clone_size: once
cdr3_nt: TGTGCTAGTGGTTCTGGACAGGGAAAAGAAGAGCAGTACTTC
cdr3_aa: CASGSGQGKEEQYF

j_call: TRBJ2-7
v_call: TRBV10-3
d_call: .
clone_size: .
cdr3_nt: TGTGCCATCAGTGAAGGTCCTAGCGAGGACGAGCAGTACTTC
cdr3_aa: CAISEGPSEDEQYF

j_call: TRBJ2-5
v_call: TRBV2
d_call: TRBD2
clone_size: .
cdr3_nt: TGTGCCAGCAGTGAAGCGTGGCTAGCGGGGGAAATGGAGACCCAGTACTTC
cdr3_aa: CASSEAWLAGEMETQYF

j_call: TRBJ1-4
v_call: TRBV19
d_call: .
clone_size: .
cdr3_nt: TGTGCCAGTACCCGTTCGGGGGCCCGTAGTAATGAAAAACTGTTTTTT
cdr3_aa: CASTRSGARSNEKLFF

j_call: TRBJ1-1
v_call: TRBV5-1
d_call: TRBD1
clone_size: .
cdr3_nt: TGCGCCAGCAGCCCCATGACAGGGAGAGCTTTCTTT
cdr3_aa: CASSPMTGRAFF

j_call: TRBJ1-5
v_call: TRBV19
d_call: .
clone_size: few
cdr3_nt: TGTGCCAGTAGTGATTCTGAAGGGTTGGATCAGCCCCAGCATTTT
cdr3_aa: CASSDSEGLDQPQHF

j_call: TRBJ1-1
v_call: TRBV5-1
d_call: .
clone_size: once
cdr3_nt: TGCGCCAGCAGCGCCCAGGGGAACACTGAAGCTTTCTTT
cdr3_aa: CASSAQGNTEAFF

j_call: TRBJ1-2
v_call: TRBV2
d_call: TRBD1
clone_size: .
cdr3_nt: TGTGCCAGCTGGGGACAGGGGGCCGGGGGCTACACCTTC
cdr3_aa: CASWGQGAGGYTF

j_call: TRBJ2-7
v_call: TRBV4-1
d_call: .
clone_size: .
cdr3_nt: TGCGCCAGCAGCGATGGAAAGGGTGACGAGCAGTACTTC
cdr3_aa: CASSDGKGDEQYF

j_call: TRBJ1-2
v_call: TRBV6-5
d_call: TRBD1
clone_size: .
cdr3_nt: TGTGCCAGTAGGACAGGGCCTCCAAACTATGGCTACACCTTC
cdr3_aa: CASRTGPPNYGYTF

j_call: TRBJ2-3
v_call: TRBV6-4
d_call: TRBD2
clone_size: .
cdr3_nt: TGTGCCAGCAGTGACTCAGGGGCGGGGGTGCAGTATTTT
cdr3_aa: CASSDSGAGVQYF

j_call: TRBJ1-2
v_call: TRBV5-6
d_call: .
clone_size: once
cdr3_nt: TGTGCCAGCAGCTTGGTCAGCGGCCCTTATGGCTACACCTTC
cdr3_aa: CASSLVSGPYGYTF

j_call: TRBJ1-2
v_call: TRBV5-6
d_call: TRBD1
clone_size: .
cdr3_nt: TGTGCCAGCGACCGGACAGGGGGCAGGTATGGCTACACCTTC
cdr3_aa: CASDRTGGRYGYTF

j_call: TRBJ1-1
v_call: TRBV6-5
d_call: .
clone_size: .
cdr3_nt: TGTGCCAGCAGAGGGGGGACGGCGACTGAAGCTTTCTTT
cdr3_aa: CASRGGTATEAFF

j_call: TRBJ2-2
v_call: TRBV12-5
d_call: TRBD1
clone_size: .
cdr3_nt: TGTGCTAGTGGTTTGCTGACAGGGGGGGCCGGGGAGCTGTTTTTT
cdr3_aa: CASGLLTGGAGELFF

j_call: TRBJ1-5
v_call: TRBV18
d_call: .
clone_size: .
cdr3_nt: TGTGCCAGCTCAGGCGGGGCCTCGGGAAACCAGCCCCAGCATTTT
cdr3_aa: CASSGGASGNQPQHF

j_call: TRBJ1-2
v_call: TRBV5-1
d_call: TRBD1
clone_size: .
cdr3_nt: TGCGCCAGCAGCTTGGTGACAGGGAATGGCTACACCTTC
cdr3_aa: CASSLVTGNGYTF

j_call: TRBJ2-1
v_call: TRBV28
d_call: .
clone_size: .
cdr3_nt: TGTGCCAGCAGTTTAAGGAAGGGGGGGCTCTACAATGAGCAGTTCTTC
cdr3_aa: CASSLRKGGLYNEQFF

j_call: TRBJ2-4
v_call: TRBV5-1
d_call: .
clone_size: .
cdr3_nt: TGCGCCAGCAGCCCTGGACTCTGGGGAGACATTCAGTACTTC
cdr3_aa: CASSPGLWGDIQYF

j_call: TRBJ2-7
v_call: TRBV27
d_call: .
clone_size: .
cdr3_nt: TGTGCCAGCAGTTTAGCGTTTCCGGGACACAACTACGAGCAGTACTTC
cdr3_aa: CASSLAFPGHNYEQYF

j_call: TRBJ1-2
v_call: TRBV11-2
d_call: .
clone_size: .
cdr3_nt: TGTGCCAGCAGCTTAGATGGAAACTATGGCTACACCTTC
cdr3_aa: CASSLDGNYGYTF

j_call: TRBJ1-1
v_call: TRBV6-5
d_call: .
clone_size: .
cdr3_nt: TGTGCCAGCATGCGCTTGGTTGGATCAACTGAAGCTTTCTTT
cdr3_aa: CASMRLVGSTEAFF

j_call: TRBJ2-4
v_call: TRBV5-4
d_call: TRBD1
clone_size: .
cdr3_nt: TGTGCCAGCAGCTTGGGACAGGGGGAAGGCAAAAACATTCAGTACTTC
cdr3_aa: CASSLGQGEGKNIQYF

j_call: TRBJ2-7
v_call: TRBV6-5
d_call: .
clone_size: .
cdr3_nt: TGTGCCACGAAGGGGGAGCCACACGAGCAGTACTTC
cdr3_aa: CATKGEPHEQYF

j_call: TRBJ2-3
v_call: TRBV2
d_call: .
clone_size: .
cdr3_nt: TGTGCCAGCAGTGGCCCGGACAGACCACAGATACGCACGGGCTTTTTTGCGCAGTATTTT
cdr3_aa: CASSGPDRPQIRTGFFAQYF

j_call: TRBJ1-1
v_call: TRBV5-5
d_call: .
clone_size: .
cdr3_nt: TGTGCCAGCAGCGTGAGAGGCCCCTCGACTGAAGCTTTCTTT
cdr3_aa: CASSVRGPSTEAFF

j_call: TRBJ1-2
v_call: TRBV18
d_call: .
clone_size: .
cdr3_nt: TGTGCCAGCTCACAGTCTTGGGACGGGGGGAACTATGGCTACACCTTC
cdr3_aa: CASSQSWDGGNYGYTF

j_call: TRBJ2-7
v_call: TRBV5-1
d_call: .
clone_size: .
cdr3_nt: TGCGCCAGCAGCGGCTTGGACAGCTCCTACGAGCAGTACTTC
cdr3_aa: CASSGLDSSYEQYF

j_call: TRBJ2-1
v_call: TRBV7-7
d_call: TRBD2
clone_size: once
cdr3_nt: TGTGCTAGCAGCTCTGTACTAGCGGGAGGGCCGGGTGAGCAGTTCTTC
cdr3_aa: CASSSVLAGGPGEQFF

j_call: TRBJ2-3
v_call: TRBV19
d_call: .
clone_size: .
cdr3_nt: TGTGCCAGTAGATGGGGCAAGGGCACAGATACGCAGTATTTT
cdr3_aa: CASRWGKGTDTQYF

j_call: TRBJ2-7
v_call: TRBV28
d_call: .
clone_size: .
cdr3_nt: TGTGCCAGCAGTTCCACCGGGACCGGTACCTACGAGCAGTACTTC
cdr3_aa: CASSSTGTGTYEQYF

j_call: TRBJ2-1
v_call: TRBV5-1
d_call: TRBD1
clone_size: .
cdr3_nt: TGCGCCAGCAGCTTTCCGGCAGGGGGAATGAACAATGAGCAGTTCTTC
cdr3_aa: CASSFPAGGMNNEQFF

j_call: TRBJ2-2
v_call: TRBV27
d_call: .
clone_size: once
cdr3_nt: TGTGCCAGCAGTGGGGGACGAGGGTCCCTGGGAACCGGGGAGCTGTTTTTT
cdr3_aa: CASSGGRGSLGTGELFF

j_call: TRBJ2-1
v_call: TRBV6-1
d_call: TRBD2
clone_size: .
cdr3_nt: TGTGCCATCCCAGGTGGGTCAACTAGCGTGGATGAGCAGTTCTTC
cdr3_aa: CAIPGGSTSVDEQFF

j_call: TRBJ2-1
v_call: TRBV5-1
d_call: .
clone_size: .
cdr3_nt: TGCGCCAGCAGCTCTGGACGTGACTACAATGAGCAGTTCTTC
cdr3_aa: CASSSGRDYNEQFF

j_call: TRBJ2-5
v_call: TRBV18
d_call: TRBD1
clone_size: once
cdr3_nt: TGTGCCAGCTCACCCCCGACAGGGTTCCAAGAGACCCAGTACTTC
cdr3_aa: CASSPPTGFQETQYF

j_call: TRBJ2-1
v_call: TRBV5-1
d_call: .
clone_size: few
cdr3_nt: TGCGCCAGCAGCCCCTCTGGGGTAGAGCAGTTCTTC
cdr3_aa: CASSPSGVEQFF

j_call: TRBJ1-1
v_call: TRBV5-1
d_call: TRBD1
clone_size: .
cdr3_nt: TGCGCCAGCAGCCCTAGACAGGGAGTAGGGAACACTGAAGCTTTCTTT
cdr3_aa: CASSPRQGVGNTEAFF